These 26 T cell receptor beta chains were sequenced from one sample in a study of control samples from healthy donors and cancer patients. This table comes from immunoSEQ multiplex PCR, and its TCRdb copy is limited to in-frame clones, with some not included. The repertoire includes fewer than 200,000 clones, roughly 94% of them detected once, and 14% sits in the top ten. Sequencing was performed on PBMCs. The source of these receptors is a man aged 55 to 69 with colorectal cancer.

This chain joins TRBV7-9 and TRBJ1-2; TRBD1 agrees at 9 bases. Per the germline V gene, CDR1 is SEHNR and CDR2 is FQNEAQ (reference sequence). Trimming took 5 bases from V and 7 from J; bases not matched to a gene: 5. CDR3 length: 13 residues. In DNA, the CDR3 is TGTGCCAGCAGCCCGGACAGGGGTTTTGGCTACACCTTC. This codes for CASSPDRGFGYTF.

The V gene is TRBV9, the J gene TRBJ2-1; 10 bases line up with TRBD2. CDR3 length: 16 amino acids. Looked up from germline, CDR1 is SGDLS and CDR2 is YYNGEE. With V trimmed by 4 bases and J by 2 bases, 6 bases remained unmatched. The CDR3 is CASSLISGGAYNEQFF. CDR3 bases: TGTGCCAGCAGCCTGATCAGCGGGGGGGCCTACAATGAGCAGTTCTTC.

V usage is TRBV24-1 and J usage is TRBJ2-1, with TRBD1 matching 9 bases. The CDR3 length is 15 residues. The junction had 7 bases not matched to a gene; V was cut back by 4 bases and J by 7 bases. The V gene's germline CDR1 is KGHDR and CDR2 SFDVKD. The chain's CDR3 is CATSELSGTGNEQFF. The CDR3 DNA reads TGTGCCACCAGTGAATTGTCCGGGACAGGGAATGAGCAGTTCTTC.

As regards this clone: At one end the junction does not follow the germline gene, possibly because of a read error. The rearrangement joins TRBV7-9 to TRBJ1-4; TRBD1 aligns across 7 bases. Germline V gene data show CDR1 as SEHNR and CDR2 as FQNEAQ (reference sequence). The CDR3 is made up of 14 amino acids. Here the CDR3 DNA reads TGTGCCAGCAGCTTGGCAGGGGGGAATGGAAAACTGTTTTTT. Its protein product is CASSLAGGNGKLFF.

V and J are TRBV7-9 and TRBJ2-7, with D tentatively TRBD1 (6 bases). Trimming stripped 4 bases from V and 3 bases from J, with 10 bases between. The CDR3 length is 13 residues. Germline V lookup: CDR1 SEHNR, CDR2 FQNEAQ (reference sequence). The CDR3 is CASSYRVDYEQYF. The CDR3 DNA reads as TGTGCCAGCAGCTACAGGGTAGACTACGAGCAGTACTTC.

This sequence joins TRBV10-3 and TRBJ1-1; 10 bases match TRBD1. Trimming removed 4 bases from V and 6 bases from J; junction bases left unmatched: 5. The CDR3 covers 14 residues. Germline CDR1 reads ENHRY; CDR2 reads SYGVKD. CDR3 in DNA: TGTGCCATCAGTGTAGGACAGGGGGTTGCTGAAGCTTTCTTT. This codes for CAISVGQGVAEAFF.

The chain recombines TRBV25-1 with TRBJ2-1; D gene uncertain. The CDR3 is made up of 11 amino acids. Germline assignment: CDR1 MGHDK and CDR2 SYGVNS. V was trimmed by 4 bases and J by 4 bases, leaving 2 bases between them. CDR3 DNA: TGTGCCAGCAGTGGATACAATGAGCAGTTCTTC. Its protein is CASSGYNEQFF.

This chain joins TRBV19 and TRBJ1-5, with TRBD1 matching over 8 bases. This CDR3 contains 15 residues. J gave up 4 bases and V 4 bases, and 6 bases lay outside the gene matches. Per germline, CDR1 LNHDA and CDR2 SQIVND (reference sequence). The CDR3 coding sequence is TGTGCCAGTAGTACCTGGACAGGGACTAATCAGCCCCAGCATTTT. This translates into CASSTWTGTNQPQHF.

The V call is TRBV7-8, the J call TRBJ2-7; TRBD2 aligns across 8 bases. There are 15 residues in the CDR3. The germline gives CDR1 SGHVS, CDR2 FQNEAQ. V was pared by 1 base and J by 1 base, with 3 bases of the junction left unmatched. CDR3 amino acids: CASSLGGGKSYEQYF. CDR3 bases: TGTGCCAGCAGCTTAGGCGGGGGGAAATCCTACGAGCAGTACTTC.

This clone was picked up a small number of times. This chain uses TRBV5-1 with TRBJ2-7; D may be TRBD1 or TRBD2 (6 bases each). Germline lookup yields CDR1 SGHRS and CDR2 YFSETQ. V gave up 4 bases and J gave up 0 bases, with 17 bases separating them. The CDR3 runs 16 residues. CDR3 DNA: TGCGCCAGCAGCGGACTACTCGACAGGAGCTCCTACGAGCAGTACTTC. Its protein is CASSGLLDRSSYEQYF.

The chain has TRBV24-1 and TRBJ2-3; D uncertain. The CDR3 extends over 13 amino acids. V lost 4 bases and J 2 bases, leaving 6 bases between the germline ends. The germline V gene has CDR1 KGHDR and CDR2 SFDVKD. CDR3 in amino acids: CATSDAHTDTQYF. CDR3 coding DNA: TGTGCCACCAGTGACGCCCACACAGATACGCAGTATTTT.

The chain combines TRBV24-1 with TRBJ2-5; no clear D gene. This CDR3 comprises 14 residues. Trimming stripped 5 bases from V and 5 bases from J, with 14 bases between. CDR1 and CDR2 (germline): KGHDR, SFDVKD. The CDR3, as DNA: TGTGCCACCAGTGCCTGGCCCCAAGGGGAGACCCAGTACTTC. Translating it yields CATSAWPQGETQYF.

Written as DNA, the CDR3 is TGTGCCAGCAGCTTAGATCGGGGCGAGTTTACGCAGTATTTT. As protein: CASSLDRGEFTQYF. The chain couples TRBV11-2 to TRBJ2-3; TRBD1 or TRBD2 may be the D gene (5 bases each). Between the trimmed V and J ends, which lost 0 bases and 8 bases, there was a span of 12 bases. Germline-derived CDR1 and CDR2 are SGHAT and FQNNGV. The CDR3 contains 14 residues.

The CDR3 DNA reads as TGCGCCAGCAGCCAAGATTTGGCTAAAAGGGGCATTCAGTACTTC. This encodes CASSQDLAKRGIQYF. The rearrangement uses TRBV4-1 and TRBJ2-4; tentatively, D is TRBD1 (5 bases). CDR1 and CDR2 from the germline V gene are MGHRA and YSYEKL. CDR3 length: 15 residues. Trimming removed 0 bases from V and 9 bases from J, with 15 bases in between.

This rearrangement joins TRBV28 to TRBJ2-7; TRBD1 aligns across 7 bases. The ends lost 5 bases at V and 3 bases at J; junction bases unmatched: 7. This CDR3 contains 14 residues. The germline V gene encodes CDR1 MDHEN and CDR2 SYDVKM. CDR3 loop: CASSPSGGIYEQYF. DNA for the CDR3: TGTGCCAGCAGTCCTTCAGGGGGTATCTACGAGCAGTACTTC.

This chain connects TRBV30 to TRBJ2-6; D call uncertain. The CDR3 is made up of 12 amino acids. The germline V gene encodes CDR1 GTSNPN and CDR2 SVGIG (reference sequence). V was trimmed by 2 bases and J by 6 bases, leaving 5 bases between them. DNA of the CDR3: TGTGCCTGGAGTTCGCAGGCCAACGTCCTGACTTTC. Translation gives CAWSSQANVLTF. The complete variable domain, with remaining parts taken from reference TRBV30 and TRBJ2-6, reads SQTIHQWPATLVQPVGSPLSLECTVEGTSNPNLYWYRQAAGRGLQLLFYSVGIGQISSEVPQNLSASRPQDRQFILSSKKLLLSDSGFYLCAWSSQANVLTFGAGSRLTVL.

The rearrangement uses TRBV4-1 and TRBJ2-7, with TRBD2 matching 8 bases. Germline V gene sequence: CDR1 MGHRA, CDR2 YSYEKL. Germline trimming cut 3 bases from V and 0 bases from J; bases unmatched to any gene: 4. The CDR3 is made up of 15 amino acids. CDR3 sequence reads: CASSHLAGSSYEQYF. The DNA for the CDR3 is TGCGCCAGCAGCCACTTAGCGGGGAGCTCCTACGAGCAGTACTTC.

V gene TRBV7-9 combines with J gene TRBJ2-7; 8 nucleotides agree with TRBD1. The CDR3 is 12 residues long. Trimming took 3 bases from V and 11 from J; bases not matched to a gene: 6. Germline V gene data show CDR1 as SEHNR and CDR2 as FQNEAQ (reference sequence). The chain's CDR3 is CASSFPRQGKYF. The CDR3 nucleotides read TGTGCCAGCAGCTTCCCACGACAGGGGAAGTACTTC.

This clone showed up just a few times. V gene TRBV7-2 combines with J gene TRBJ1-2, with D possibly TRBD1 on 5 matching bases. The CDR3 loop spans 13 amino acids. The germline V and J ends were trimmed by 5 bases and 8 bases, with 15 bases remaining between them. Germline V gene sequence: CDR1 SGHTA, CDR2 FQGNSA. The chain's CDR3 is CASSPRGLGGYTF. In nucleotides, the CDR3 is TGTGCCAGCAGCCCCCGGGGGTTGGGCGGCTACACCTTC.

This chain joins TRBV7-2 and TRBJ1-2; D perhaps matches TRBD1 (5 bases). V was cut by 1 base and J by 1 base, with 7 bases left in between. Per germline, CDR1 SGHTA and CDR2 FQGNSA. The CDR3 covers 14 residues. The CDR3 protein is CASSLVGGNYGYTF. The CDR3 DNA is TGTGCCAGCAGCTTAGTTGGGGGTAACTATGGCTACACCTTC. Supplemented by reference TRBV7-2 and TRBJ1-2, the full variable domain reads GAGVSQSPSNKVTEKGKDVELRCDPISGHTALYWYRQSLGQGLEFLIYFQGNSAPDKSGLPSDRFSAERTGGSVSTLTIQRTQQEDSAVYLCASSLVGGNYGYTFGSGTRLTVV.

The CDR3 DNA sequence: TGTGCCAGTAGTCGGAGGACAGGGGCCTCTGGGGCCAACGTCCTGACTTTC. The encoded protein is CASSRRTGASGANVLTF. V and J are TRBV19 and TRBJ2-6; the match to TRBD1 covers 9 bases. CDR1 and CDR2 (germline): LNHDA, SQIVND (reference sequence). The CDR3 totals 17 residues. The V gene end was trimmed by 5 bases and the J gene end by 0 bases; junction bases not matched to a gene: 5.

J is TRBJ1-2 and V is TRBV9; 7 bases fit TRBD1. This CDR3 region has 13 residues. The V gene end was trimmed by 4 bases and the J gene end by 7 bases; junction bases not matched to a gene: 7. In germline, CDR1 is SGDLS, CDR2 YYNGEE. CDR3 loop: CASSITTGRGYTF. CDR3 nucleotide sequence: TGTGCCAGCAGCATCACGACAGGGCGTGGCTACACCTTC.

V usage is TRBV6-1 and J usage is TRBJ1-1; TRBD1 matches 8 bases. The germline gives CDR1 MNHNS, CDR2 SASEGT. J was trimmed by 1 base and V by 2 bases; bases with no gene match: 3. The CDR3 contains 15 residues. The CDR3 region is CASSEQGARNTEAFF. In DNA, the CDR3 is TGTGCCAGCAGTGAACAGGGGGCGCGGAACACTGAAGCTTTCTTT.

This chain uses TRBV7-2 with TRBJ1-2; D is unresolved. Germline V gene lookup returns CDR1 SGHTA and CDR2 FQGNSA. The germline V and J ends were trimmed by 1 base and 4 bases, with 10 bases remaining between them. The CDR3 has 14 amino acids. This CDR3 reads CASSLENRAYGYTF. CDR3 nucleotides: TGTGCCAGCAGCTTAGAGAATAGGGCCTATGGCTACACCTTC. Together with reference TRBV7-2 and TRBJ1-2, the CDR3 gives the full variable domain: GAGVSQSPSNKVTEKGKDVELRCDPISGHTALYWYRQSLGQGLEFLIYFQGNSAPDKSGLPSDRFSAERTGGSVSTLTIQRTQQEDSAVYLCASSLENRAYGYTFGSGTRLTVV.

The gene calls are TRBV6-1 and TRBJ1-3; tentatively, D is TRBD1 (5 bases). Trimming removed 4 bases from V and 4 bases from J, with 23 bases in between. The CDR3 is 18 residues long. The germline gives CDR1 MNHNS, CDR2 SASEGT. CDR3 protein: CASSAPPGGGSDGNTIYF. The CDR3 DNA reads as TGTGCCAGCAGTGCCCCCCCCGGTGGGGGGTCCGACGGAAACACCATATATTTT.

The table lists this clone with a count of one. V and J are TRBV13 and TRBJ2-3; 14 nucleotides agree with TRBD2. CDR1 is PRHDT and CDR2 is FYEKMQ in the germline V gene (reference sequence). The V and J ends lost 0 bases and 4 bases, in that order; junction bases with no gene match: 6. The CDR3 extends over 18 amino acids. The CDR3 protein is CASSLGGTSGGSADTQYF. The CDR3 DNA follows: TGTGCCAGCAGCTTAGGAGGGACTAGCGGGGGATCCGCAGATACGCAGTATTTT.